The present entry profiles one T cell receptor beta chain with its context. Its antigen is unknown. It has no much larger one-base neighbor in the sample; base qualities were not kept. The sample belongs to a study of blood T cell repertoires in COVID-19 (dated by TCRdb to 2020 to 2022). About the investigation overall: The collaborator samples originated in the United States, Italy and Spain and spanned the acute and convalescent phases of COVID-19. The material from the prospective study consisted of cDNA or gDNA derived from T cells, B-cell-depleted T cells, or PBMCs. Subjects who had been exposed to COVID-19, were actively infected with it, or had recovered from it provided the deeply sampled blood TCRbeta repertoires that made up the dataset. The sample metadata nearly always contained a de-identified subject ID, COVID-19 status, age in years and sex. Samples came from the ongoing ImmuneRACE study (first 160 participants) plus 1,254 subjects from 6 global collaborators. The repertoires were made available in a free public database intended to serve as a resource for research on the immune response to SARS-CoV-2. Where available, HLA class I and class II types were obtained from metadata supplied by the sample provider rather than from assay-based typing. What the work shows at the level of the full study, not this receptor alone: The amount of clinical and demographic metadata varied by source and participant and was provided uncurated.

TCRbeta CDR3 regions were amplified from genomic DNA by means of the immunoSEQ Assay, a bias-controlled multiplex PCR. The authors' analysis ran thus. The number of nucleated cells in each sample was estimated by amplification of reference gene primers within the assay. To quantify the absolute abundance of each unique TCRbeta CDR3 rearrangement, sequence reads were collapsed and filtered. Productive Simpson clonality was computed per sample as the square root of Simpson's diversity index over productive rearrangements. In TCRdb, the immuneACCESS table is reduced to in-frame sequences with V and J assigned. These tables do not hold every clone; where another copy was compared, an unresolved V gene accounts for under half, and the others remain unexplained. The D gene and trimming were derived from the DNA, and the V and J assignments and clone size from that table. This sample lists roughly 140,000 clones; about 90% were detected once. Clones ranked in the top ten supply roughly 2.1% of the sample.

Whole blood was collected in K2EDTA tubes by collaborating institutions according to the institutions' own protocols. Collaborator samples were shipped for TCRbeta analysis as frozen whole blood, isolated PBMCs, or DNA extracted from either sample type. The source material was peripheral blood. This TCR was recovered from a human donor in a cohort sampled during active COVID-19.

The CDR3 sequence is CASSNGLAGVGGANVLTF. The nucleotides read TGTGCCAGCTCAAACGGACTAGCGGGAGTCGGCGGGGCCAACGTCCTGACTTTC. This chain joins TRBV18 to TRBJ2-6, with 13 bases aligning to TRBD2. Including the terminal cysteine and phenylalanine, the CDR3 comprises 18 residues. Only CDR3 DNA is held: 54 bases, read in frame from base 1. V lost 5 bases and J lost 4 bases, and the count of bases not matched to a germline gene is 8. Taken from the germline V gene, the CDR1 and CDR2 loops are KGHSH and LQKENI.